Listed below are T cell receptor beta chains from one sample, sequenced in a study of shared clonotypes between healthy human individuals. Sequencing was performed with immunoSEQ multiplex PCR; in TCRdb, only in-frame clones are kept and a portion is missing. The sample lists under 600,000 clones; about three quarters were seen once. The sample comprised PBMCs. The receptors stem from a middle-aged woman in good health. Some clones in this sample may be carry-over from other donors' samples. CDR3s include the opening cysteine and the closing phenylalanine or tryptophan. The order of the fields is J gene, V gene, D gene, clone size, CDR3 protein, CDR3 DNA. A D gene is named only where the DNA matches it firmly. Clone size is stated in some rows and not others, as once, few, many or a class when expanded.

>TRBJ2-3|TRBV9|-|-
CASSPGGMGTDTQYF
TGTGCCAGCAGCCCTGGGGGGATGGGCACAGATACGCAGTATTTT
>TRBJ2-1|TRBV2|-|-
CASSEGGGSYNEQFF
TGTGCCAGCAGTGAAGGGGGAGGCTCCTACAATGAGCAGTTCTTC
>TRBJ1-2|TRBV28|TRBD1|-
CASTPGQNIYGYTF
TGTGCCAGCACCCCGGGACAGAACATCTATGGCTACACCTTC
>TRBJ1-1|TRBV30|-|-
CASQRVNTEAFF
TGTGCCTCCCAACGGGTGAACACTGAAGCTTTCTTT
>TRBJ1-2|TRBV1|-|-
CTSRKSRLCETYGYTF
TGCACCAGCAGGAAATCTCGTTTGTGCGAAACCTATGGCTACACCTTC
>TRBJ2-1|TRBV11-3|-|-
CASSLGPAGAKNEQFF
TGTGCCAGCAGCTTAGGTCCGGCTGGCGCTAAAAATGAGCAGTTCTTC
>TRBJ1-5|TRBV27|-|-
CASSLDSNQPQHF
TGTGCCAGCAGCCTAGATAGCAATCAGCCCCAGCATTTT
>TRBJ2-1|TRBV28|TRBD2|-
CASSFLAGGSYNEQFF
TGTGCCAGCAGTTTCCTAGCGGGAGGATCCTACAATGAGCAGTTCTTC
>TRBJ2-4|TRBV23-1|-|-
CASRAGQYF
TGCGCCAGCAGGGCCGGCCAGTACTTC
>TRBJ2-7|TRBV18|-|few
CASSPPASYEQYF
TGTGCCAGCTCACCTCCCGCTAGCTACGAGCAGTACTTC
>TRBJ2-7|TRBV21-1|-|-
CASSMAPVVAGGPGEQYF
TGTGCCAGCAGCATGGCGCCAGTGGTAGCGGGAGGGCCGGGGGAGCAGTACTTC
>TRBJ1-5|TRBV11-2|-|-
CASSLGRGRSNQPQHF
TGTGCCAGCAGCTTAGGTAGGGGACGTAGCAATCAGCCCCAGCATTTT
>TRBJ1-1|TRBV6-6|-|-
CASTWTANTEAFF
TGTGCCAGCACCTGGACGGCGAACACTGAAGCTTTCTTT
>TRBJ1-6|TRBV2|-|-
CASSTTGSPNSPLHF
TGTGCCAGCAGTACAACAGGGTCCCCTAATTCACCCCTCCACTTT
>TRBJ2-7|TRBV2|TRBD1|-
CASRTQGAEQYF
TGTGCCAGCAGAACACAGGGGGCCGAGCAGTACTTC
>TRBJ2-3|TRBV15|TRBD2|-
CATGRPGGTQYF
TGTGCCACCGGTCGTCCGGGGGGTACGCAGTATTTT
>TRBJ2-3|TRBV14|-|-
CASSQGTSVTDTQYF
TGTGCCAGCAGCCAAGGGACCTCGGTGACAGATACGCAGTATTTT
>TRBJ1-2|TRBV2|-|-
CASSDGVQAVVYGYTF
TGTGCCAGCAGTGATGGGGTTCAGGCCGTGGTCTATGGCTACACCTTC
>TRBJ2-1|TRBV27|TRBD2|-
CASSFGGGRAYNEQFF
TGTGCCAGCAGTTTCGGAGGCGGGAGGGCGTACAATGAGCAGTTCTTC
>TRBJ2-1|TRBV7-8|-|few
CASSVTRTANEQFF
TGTGCCAGCAGCGTAACCCGGACAGCCAATGAGCAGTTCTTC
>TRBJ2-5|TRBV18|-|few
CASSPGGFNQETQYF
TGTGCCAGCTCACCAGGGGGCTTTAACCAAGAGACCCAGTACTTC
>TRBJ2-2|TRBV9|TRBD1|-
CASSVGPGGTGELFF
TGTGCCAGCAGCGTAGGGCCAGGGGGAACCGGGGAGCTGTTTTTT
>TRBJ2-7|TRBV7-6|TRBD2|-
CASSLGEGYEQYF
TGTGCCAGCAGCTTGGGGGAGGGGTACGAGCAGTACTTC
>TRBJ2-7|TRBV25-1|-|-
CASSEKADTYEQYF
TGTGCCAGCAGTGAAAAGGCCGACACCTACGAGCAGTACTTC
>TRBJ1-1|TRBV5-1|TRBD1|-
CASSLGQGSGTEAFF
TGCGCCAGCAGCCTGGGACAGGGGTCGGGGACTGAAGCTTTCTTT
>TRBJ2-5|TRBV10-3|TRBD2|-
CAISESGTSGSGTQYF
TGTGCCATCAGTGAGTCCGGGACTAGCGGGAGCGGGACCCAGTACTTC
>TRBJ2-2|TRBV7-3|TRBD2|-
CASSMTSGSTGELFF
TGTGCCAGCAGCATGACTAGCGGGAGCACCGGGGAGCTGTTTTTT
>TRBJ2-7|TRBV9|-|-
CASSVTTGPEVGEQYF
TGTGCCAGCAGCGTCACAACAGGGCCCGAGGTGGGGGAGCAGTACTTC
>TRBJ2-5|TRBV4-2|TRBD2|-
CASSQGAGTSGRGETQYF
TGTGCCAGCAGCCAAGGAGCCGGGACTAGCGGGAGAGGGGAGACCCAGTACTTC
>TRBJ2-1|TRBV10-3|TRBD2|-
CAIAGGPGGEQFF
TGTGCCATCGCGGGAGGGCCAGGGGGTGAGCAGTTCTTC
>TRBJ2-1|TRBV5-8|TRBD2|once
CASSLQGTSGTSYNEQFF
TGTGCCAGCAGCTTGCAGGGAACTAGCGGGACTTCCTACAATGAGCAGTTCTTC
>TRBJ2-1|TRBV4-1|-|-
CASSQGRGGSYNEQFF
TGCGCCAGCAGCCAAGGGCGGGGAGGTAGCTACAATGAGCAGTTCTTC
>TRBJ1-2|TRBV18|-|-
CASSPPGYGYTF
TGTGCCAGCTCACCACCCGGGTATGGCTACACCTTC
>TRBJ1-2|TRBV5-4|-|medium-sized
CASSLVTGYGYTF
TGTGCCAGCAGCTTGGTAACCGGCTATGGCTACACCTTC
>TRBJ1-5|TRBV28|TRBD1|-
CASRITGADQPQHF
TGTGCCAGCCGAATTACAGGGGCAGATCAGCCCCAGCATTTT
>TRBJ1-1|TRBV19|TRBD1|-
CASSPDRASSSEAFF
TGTGCCAGTAGTCCCGACAGGGCTTCAAGCTCTGAAGCTTTCTTT
>TRBJ2-6|TRBV5-1|-|-
CASSLVSGANVLTF
TGCGCCAGCAGCTTGGTGTCCGGGGCCAACGTCCTGACTTTC
>TRBJ2-5|TRBV7-8|TRBD2|-
CASSATPSGMGETQYF
TGTGCCAGCAGCGCCACTCCCAGCGGGATGGGGGAGACCCAGTACTTC
>TRBJ1-2|TRBV20-1|TRBD1|-
CSVRDRYGYTF
TGCAGCGTGAGGGACAGGTATGGCTACACCTTC
>TRBJ1-2|TRBV5-1|TRBD1|-
CASSLAKGQTIYGYTF
TGCGCCAGCAGCTTGGCCAAGGGACAGACCATCTATGGCTACACCTTC
>TRBJ2-7|TRBV18|-|-
CASSPSRNYEQYF
TGTGCCAGCTCACCCTCTAGGAACTACGAGCAGTACTTC
>TRBJ2-1|TRBV21-1|-|few
CASSRSRDPPYNEQFF
TGTGCCAGCAGCCGTTCTAGGGACCCTCCCTACAATGAGCAGTTCTTC
>TRBJ2-3|TRBV2|TRBD2|few
CASSDETSGTTDTQYF
TGTGCCAGCAGTGACGAGACTAGCGGAACCACAGATACGCAGTATTTT
>TRBJ1-5|TRBV19|-|-
CASSRTRPSNQPQHF
TGTGCCAGTAGTAGGACCAGACCTAGCAATCAGCCCCAGCATTTT
>TRBJ2-7|TRBV28|TRBD1|-
CASRQGAIAYEQYF
TGTGCCAGCAGGCAGGGGGCTATAGCCTACGAGCAGTACTTC
>TRBJ2-1|TRBV9|TRBD2|-
CASSVVPGLADNNEQFF
TGTGCCAGCAGCGTAGTTCCCGGACTAGCGGATAACAATGAGCAGTTCTTC
>TRBJ2-5|TRBV15|TRBD2|once
CATSPNDGLAAQYF
TGTGCCACCAGCCCCAACGACGGTCTAGCGGCCCAGTACTTC
>TRBJ1-5|TRBV5-5|-|many
CASSPHDNQPQHF
TGTGCCAGCAGCCCCCATGACAATCAGCCCCAGCATTTT
>TRBJ2-2|TRBV14|TRBD2|-
CASSPLAGGPDGELFF
TGTGCCAGCAGTCCACTAGCGGGAGGGCCTGACGGGGAGCTGTTTTTT
>TRBJ2-7|TRBV6-1|-|-
CASSEGPEWGQYF
TGTGCCAGCAGTGAAGGACCGGAGTGGGGGCAGTACTTC
>TRBJ1-3|TRBV30|-|-
CAWSGGVPNTIYF
TGTGCCTGGAGTGGAGGGGTTCCGAACACCATATATTTT
>TRBJ1-5|TRBV28|-|-
CASSGMKGGYQPQHF
TGTGCCAGCAGTGGGATGAAGGGTGGTTATCAGCCCCAGCATTTT
>TRBJ1-2|TRBV13|-|-
CASSLALWDGGGYTF
TGTGCCAGCAGCTTAGCCCTGTGGGATGGGGGTGGCTACACCTTC
>TRBJ2-7|TRBV28|-|-
CASSLAGLAYEQYF
TGTGCCAGCAGTTTGGCAGGTCTAGCCTACGAGCAGTACTTC